Below, one T cell receptor beta chain is given with its context. The sample holds one count of this clonotype. Its antigen remains undetermined. No much larger clone is present one base from it, and per-base qualities are unavailable. This record belongs to a study of blood T cells in healthy people across ages (dated by TCRdb to between 2015 and 2016). At the level of the whole study: In model experiments, roughly one uniquely barcoded TCR beta cDNA molecule per two T cells was captured by template switching. Using deep sequencing normalized with unique cDNA molecular identifiers, the study measured how TCR beta repertoire diversity changes with age. The donors were divided into four age groups: young (average around 17 years), middle-aged (over 35), aged (roughly 60) and long-lived (around 87). To avoid experimental bias, donors of different ages were randomly spread across the sequencing lanes. Using the same blood draw, the study looked at two additional independent replicas of 1 million unique cDNA reads for two donors, one aged 18 to 30 and the other aged 80 or older. Results and caveats for the whole study, not just this receptor: Bulk unsorted PBMC profiling prevented conclusive comparison of naive and antigen-experienced compartments. Observed TCR beta diversity correlated strongly with the percentage of naive T cells measured by flow cytometry. The CMV infection status of donors was not known, potentially confounding age-related changes in expanded clonotypes. Observed TCR beta diversity per million T cells fell roughly linearly with age, and a significant reduction was already apparent by age around 40. Total diversity estimates from one million sequenced T cells were considered lower bounds and underestimates. The long-lived group showed more naive CD4+ T cells, fewer expanded clones and increased TCR diversity than the aged group, suggesting age selection.

From the cysteine through the phenylalanine, the CDR3 covers 15 amino acids. CDR3 DNA is the only sequence kept; it has 45 bases, read in frame from the first base. Trimming costs V 3 bases and J 5 bases, and their ends lie 13 bases apart. As encoded in the germline V gene, CDR1 is KGHSH while CDR2 is LQKENI. The library was made by 5' RACE. For sequencing, an Illumina HiSeq 2500 was employed. A second PCR of roughly 6 to 11 cycles was run with a J-beta primer mix and a sample-barcoded 5' primer. A template-switch 5' adaptor carrying 12 random nucleotides introduced a unique molecular identifier onto each TCR beta cDNA molecule. Each sample yielded at least 3 million CDR3-containing paired-end reads. First-strand cDNA synthesis was performed from all RNA using the Mint cDNA synthesis kit, with priming by a TRBC-specific oligonucleotide. All cDNA was treated with uracil-DNA glycosylase and then went through a first 18-cycle PCR with the universal primers M1SS and BC2_uni_R. The paper's processing steps were these. Each sample was normalized by randomly selecting 1 million high-quality reads, each carrying a distinct molecular identifier. Instead of being binned into consensus sequences, reads with shared molecular identifiers were discarded. MiTCR, run with a Q25 quality threshold and the strictest error-elimination algorithm, handled CDR3 identification, clonotype clustering and error correction. A nonparametric unseen species model with Euler transformation was used to estimate lower-bound total TCR beta diversity. TCRdb cleaned the public reads at Q25 with fastp, built clones with MiXCR and kept in-frame beta chains. Each entry merges the rows of one CDR3 protein and shows their most common DNA and genes. Clone size and V and J calls follow TCRdb, not the original study. The sample includes over 1,200,000 distinct CDR3 sequences, with 59% observed a single time. The top ten hold 5% to 7% of the sample.

Donors were 30 to 45 systemically healthy Caucasian individuals from Russia aged roughly 6 to 90 years. Each donor gave ten milliliters of peripheral blood, collected into EDTA-treated Vacutainer tubes. Ficoll-Paque density-gradient centrifugation was used to isolate PBMCs, with at least 7 million per sample. Trizol reagent was used to extract total RNA from PBMCs, with at least 5 micrograms per sample. For every donor, an aliquot of PBMCs went through flow cytometry to measure the percentages of naive CD45RAhigh/CD27high T cells. The source of this sequence is a man younger than 35 in good health. This sequence uses TRBV18 and TRBJ2-2; TRBD1 is possibly the D segment (5 matching bases). The sample was blood. CDR3 loop: CASSPVDSSTGELFF. At the DNA level, the sequence is TGTGCCAGCTCACCTGTCGACAGTTCTACCGGGGAGCTGTTTTTT.